The clone carrying this TCR beta chain was detected many times. This entry is derived from a study of T cells after yellow fever vaccination. Germline V lookup: CDR1 MDHEN, CDR2 SYDVKM. Trimming left V 7 bases short and J 0 bases short, with 18 bases between. The CDR3 runs 16 residues. TCRdb fed the 5' RACE reads into MiXCR, producing one record per CDR3 protein. The repertoire includes hundreds of thousands of distinct CDR3 sequences, 3.6% of them detected once, and less than 25% sits in the top ten. This receptor was identified in a young man who received the YFV17D yellow fever vaccine. Sequencing used PBMCs, obtained on the day of the yellow fever booster vaccination. This rearrangement joins TRBV28 to TRBJ1-1; maybe TRBD1 (5 bases). The DNA of the CDR3 is TGTGCCAGCACTACTCCCGACAGCATTCTGAACACTGAAGCTTTCTTT. Translated: CASTTPDSILNTEAFF.